This T cell receptor (beta chain) was profiled in a study of blood T cells in healthy people across ages. As regards this clonotype: Its antigen is unidentified.

The ends lost 3 bases at V and 2 bases at J; junction bases unmatched: 9. CDR3 length equals 17 residues. Germline lookup yields CDR1 KGHSH and CDR2 LQKENI. Study results and caveats: What prevented conclusive comparison of naive and antigen-experienced cells was that PBMCs were unsorted.

A second 7 to 11 cycle PCR used barcoded and J-beta primers. From the 5' RACE reads, TCRdb called clonotypes with MiXCR, one entry per CDR3 protein. The sample shows about 570,000 distinct CDR3 sequences, roughly a quarter of them seen only once. The same data also contributed to another study, on T cells of mothers and their children. That source reports: Pairs that are related and pairs that are unrelated have TCR recombination output shaped similarly by thymic selection.

Sequencing was performed on blood. This TCR was recovered from a boy younger than 10 in good health. The genes are TRBV18 and TRBJ1-2; 10 bases are a match to TRBD1. The CDR3 reads CASSPTGGQSANYGYTF. CDR3 DNA sequence: TGTGCCAGCTCACCGACAGGGGGCCAATCGGCAAACTATGGCTACACCTTC.